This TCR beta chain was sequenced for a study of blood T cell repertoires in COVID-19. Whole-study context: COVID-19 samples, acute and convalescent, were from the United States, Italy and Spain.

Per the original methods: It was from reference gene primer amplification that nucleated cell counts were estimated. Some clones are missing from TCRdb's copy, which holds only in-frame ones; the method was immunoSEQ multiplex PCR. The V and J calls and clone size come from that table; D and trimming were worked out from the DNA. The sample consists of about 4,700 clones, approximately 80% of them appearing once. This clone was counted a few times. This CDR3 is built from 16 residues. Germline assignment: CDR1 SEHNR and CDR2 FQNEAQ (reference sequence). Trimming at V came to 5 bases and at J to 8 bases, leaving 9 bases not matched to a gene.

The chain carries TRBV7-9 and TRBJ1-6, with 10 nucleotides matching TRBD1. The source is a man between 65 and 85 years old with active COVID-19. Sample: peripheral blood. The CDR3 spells CASSPRTGGSYSPLHF. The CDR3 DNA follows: TGTGCCAGCAGCCCCCGGACAGGGGGAAGTTATTCACCCCTCCACTTT.